The 28 T cell receptor beta chains listed next were all sequenced from one sample in a study of blood T cell repertoires in COVID-19. Sequenced by immunoSEQ multiplex PCR; TCRdb stores in-frame clones only, minus some. This sample yields 170,000 or so clones, of which about 88% are seen a single time; more than 6.5% belongs to the top ten. The sample comprised PBMCs or T cells enriched from blood (not recorded which). Source of these receptors: a woman aged 50 to 65 who had recovered from COVID-19.

This chain uses TRBV20-1 with TRBJ2-3, with D possibly being TRBD1 (5 bases). Germline-derived CDR1 and CDR2 are DFQATT and SNEGSKA (reference sequence). V gave up 3 bases and J gave up 1 base, with 14 bases separating them. The CDR3 has 15 residues. The CDR3 DNA sequence: TGCAGTGCTAGTATCGTTCGCAGGGGCACAGATACGCAGTATTTT. This encodes CSASIVRRGTDTQYF.

This chain links TRBV25-1 with TRBJ1-2; D is perhaps TRBD1 (5 bases). From germline, CDR1 is MGHDK and CDR2 SYGVNS. Trimming removed 0 bases at V and 7 bases at J, with 15 bases between. This CDR3 has 15 residues. As DNA, the CDR3 is TGTGCCAGCAGTGAATATCTAGGGGCCATGGCTGGCTACACCTTC. It codes for CASSEYLGAMAGYTF.

The CDR3 DNA is TGCAGTGCTAGTCCAGGGCCTGAAGCTTTCTTT. Protein product: CSASPGPEAFF. This sequence joins TRBV20-1 and TRBJ1-1, with D maybe TRBD1 (5 bases). CDR3 length: 11 residues. The V gene's germline CDR1 is DFQATT and CDR2 SNEGSKA (reference sequence). V was pared by 3 bases and J by 6 bases, with 8 bases between.

V usage is TRBV24-1 and J usage is TRBJ1-1; maybe TRBD1 (6 bases). Germline V gives CDR1 KGHDR, CDR2 SFDVKD. Deletions cut 5 bases from V and 8 bases from J, with 14 bases between. The CDR3 length is 13 residues. The CDR3: CATSAPTGKEAFF. CDR3 DNA sequence: TGTGCCACCAGTGCCCCCACAGGGAAAGAAGCTTTCTTT.

The V gene is TRBV9, the J gene TRBJ1-2; tentative D call: TRBD1 (6 bases). V was shortened by 3 bases and J by 2 bases, with 11 bases between the two germline ends. The CDR3 sequence is 14 residues long. Germline assignment: CDR1 SGDLS and CDR2 YYNGEE. The CDR3 coding sequence is TGTGCCAGCAGCGCTCGGGGACAAAACTATGGCTACACCTTC. Residues: CASSARGQNYGYTF.

The rearrangement joins TRBV19 to TRBJ2-3; TRBD2 aligns across 7 bases. Germline assignment: CDR1 LNHDA and CDR2 SQIVND (reference sequence). This CDR3 is built from 14 residues. Trimming cost V 9 bases and J 3 bases; bases outside gene matches: 9. The CDR3, as DNA: TGTGCCAGCCGAGCAGCGGGAAGTACAGATACGCAGTATTTT. Encoded protein: CASRAAGSTDTQYF.

V is TRBV2 and J is TRBJ2-1; D remains ambiguous. Trimming took off 4 bases at V and 0 bases at J, with 10 bases between the two ends. The CDR3 runs to 15 residues. Germline loops: CDR1 SNHLY, CDR2 FYNNEI. The CDR3: CASSGPGSSYNEQFF. In DNA, the CDR3 is TGTGCCAGCAGTGGACCAGGTAGCTCCTACAATGAGCAGTTCTTC.

Here the CDR3 DNA reads TGTGCCAGCAGCGACAGTCCGAAGGGGGGCTACACCTTC. Protein sequence: CASSDSPKGGYTF. The V and J genes are TRBV28 and TRBJ1-2, with D tentatively TRBD1 (5 bases). Germline values: CDR1 MDHEN, CDR2 SYDVKM. The CDR3 loop spans 13 amino acids. V lost 6 bases, J lost 8 bases, and 16 bases lay in between.

The V and J genes are TRBV14 and TRBJ1-6, with D hard to call. Per germline, CDR1 SGHDN and CDR2 FVKESK. Deletions cut 2 bases from V and 13 bases from J, with 12 bases between. CDR3 length: 13 residues. CDR3 nucleotides: TGTGCCAGCAGCCAATTCCTGGCATCTCCCCTCCACTTT. This gives the protein CASSQFLASPLHF.

In its sample, this clone was seen a few times. This chain uses TRBV19 with TRBJ1-5, with TRBD1 as a possible D gene (6 bases). CDR3 length: 18 residues. The V gene lost 7 bases and the J gene lost 0 bases, with 22 bases spanning the gap. CDR1 and CDR2 (germline): LNHDA, SQIVND (reference sequence). The CDR3 nucleotides are TGTGCCAGTAAAAGCGGACAGTCTATTACGTATAGCAATCAGCCCCAGCATTTT. Encoded protein: CASKSGQSITYSNQPQHF.

The chain uses TRBV19 and TRBJ1-5, with D maybe TRBD1 (5 bases). The germline V and J ends were trimmed by 5 bases and 6 bases, with 11 bases remaining between them. Germline V gene lookup returns CDR1 LNHDA and CDR2 SQIVND (reference sequence). The CDR3 runs to 13 residues. The CDR3 DNA is TGTGCCAGTAGTCCTCAGGGTAGTCAGCCCCAGCATTTT. Translation gives CASSPQGSQPQHF.

CDR3 sequence (DNA): TGTGCCAGCAGCTTGGAAACAGGGGGATTTACCGGGGAGCTGTTTTTT. Translating gives CASSLETGGFTGELFF. This chain joins TRBV5-6 and TRBJ2-2, with TRBD1 matching over 8 bases. The CDR3 length is 16 residues. The ends lost 0 bases at V and 5 bases at J; junction bases unmatched: 6. CDR1 is SGHDT, CDR2 YYEEEE, per germline.

There are a few counts of this clone. The chain employs TRBV7-9 and TRBJ2-7; D perhaps matches TRBD1 (7 bases). The V end was cut by 5 bases, the J end by 2 bases, with 22 bases between. This CDR3 spans 17 amino acids. Germline loops: CDR1 SEHNR, CDR2 FQNEAQ (reference sequence). The CDR3 bases are TGTGCCAGCAGCCAGGGGGGAGGAGGAGTCAAAGCCTACGAGCAGTACTTC. Amino acids: CASSQGGGGVKAYEQYF.

This chain connects TRBV28 to TRBJ1-5, with 8 nucleotides matching TRBD1. After removal of 6 bases from V and 1 base from J, the junction contained 5 bases not matched to a gene. CDR3 length equals 15 residues. CDR1 is MDHEN, CDR2 SYDVKM, per germline. The DNA for the CDR3 is TGTGCCAGCAGGAAGAGACAGGGGAGCAATCAGCCCCAGCATTTT. Protein sequence: CASRKRQGSNQPQHF. The full variable domain, rest sourced from reference TRBV28 and TRBJ1-5, is DVKVTQSSRYLVKRTGEKVFLECVQDMDHENMFWYRQDPGLGLRLIYFSYDVKMKEKGDIPEGYSVSREKKERFSLILESASTNQTSMYLCASRKRQGSNQPQHFGDGTRLSIL.

This chain connects TRBV7-9 to TRBJ1-1, with 8 bases matching TRBD1. This CDR3 comprises 13 residues. Trimming removed 1 base from V and 11 bases from J; junction bases left unmatched: 6. The V gene's germline CDR1 is SEHNR and CDR2 FQNEAQ (reference sequence). This CDR3 reads CASSLGTGLGAFF. As DNA, the CDR3 is TGTGCCAGCAGCTTAGGGACAGGGCTGGGGGCTTTCTTT.

J is TRBJ1-3 and V is TRBV19; TRBD1 might be the D (6 bases). This CDR3 contains 16 residues. Trimming shortened V by 3 bases and J by 0 bases, and 12 bases separated the two germline ends. Germline values: CDR1 LNHDA, CDR2 SQIVND (reference sequence). The CDR3, as DNA: TGTGCCAGTAGTATTCAACGGGACACCTCTGGAAACACCATATATTTT. Protein product: CASSIQRDTSGNTIYF.

This clone was picked up one time. CDR3 in DNA: TGTGCCAGCAGCCTATCGACAGCCGCAACTAATGAAAAACTGTTTTTT. Amino acids: CASSLSTAATNEKLFF. This chain links TRBV7-8 with TRBJ1-4, with a tentative D call TRBD1 (5 bases). Germline V gene lookup returns CDR1 SGHVS and CDR2 FQNEAQ. This CDR3 has 16 residues. Between the trimmed V and J ends, which lost 5 bases and 0 bases, there was a span of 13 bases.

As DNA, the CDR3 is TGCGCCAGCCTTAACGGGGAGACCCAGTACTTC. The encoded protein is CASLNGETQYF. The chain is built from TRBV5-1 and TRBJ2-5; no definite D call. Germline V gene data show CDR1 as SGHRS and CDR2 as YFSETQ. The CDR3 is 11 amino acids. V lost 7 bases, J lost 5 bases, and 9 bases lay in between. Full variable domain (outside the CDR3, taken from reference TRBV5-1 and TRBJ2-5): KAGVTQTPRYLIKTRGQQVTLSCSPISGHRSVSWYQQTPGQGLQFLFEYFSETQRNKGNFPGRFSGRQFSNSRSEMNVSTLELGDSALYLCASLNGETQYFGPGTRLLVL.

V and J are TRBV7-2 and TRBJ2-7, with 8 bases identical to TRBD2. Per the germline V gene, CDR1 is SGHTA and CDR2 is FQGNSA. The J segment lost 1 base and the V segment lost 5 bases, leaving 7 bases of the junction unmatched. The CDR3 length is 15 residues. DNA of the CDR3: TGTGCCAGCAGCCCCCAGGGACTAGAGTCCTACGAGCAGTACTTC. Amino acid sequence: CASSPQGLESYEQYF. The full variable domain, its missing parts supplied by reference TRBV7-2 and TRBJ2-7, is GAGVSQSPSNKVTEKGKDVELRCDPISGHTALYWYRQSLGQGLEFLIYFQGNSAPDKSGLPSDRFSAERTGGSVSTLTIQRTQQEDSAVYLCASSPQGLESYEQYFGPGTRLTVT.

The CDR3 sequence is CASSQGTGWKTQYF. CDR3 coding DNA: TGTGCCAGCAGCCAGGGAACCGGGTGGAAGACCCAGTACTTC. V and J are TRBV5-6 and TRBJ2-5; tentative D call: TRBD1 (5 bases). This CDR3 has 14 amino acids. CDR1 is SGHDT, CDR2 YYEEEE, per germline. The V end was cut by 4 bases, the J end by 6 bases, with 16 bases between.

The CDR3 nucleotides read TGTGCCAGCAAGCCCCAGCGGGACGGCTTCTACGAGCAGTACTTC. This codes for CASKPQRDGFYEQYF. The rearrangement joins TRBV2 to TRBJ2-7; 7 bases match TRBD2. Losses at the gene ends were 7 bases for V and 3 bases for J; bases not matched to a gene: 12. Germline V lookup: CDR1 SNHLY, CDR2 FYNNEI. This CDR3 comprises 15 residues.

This clone has ten or more counts. CDR3 amino acids: CASSQGNLAGDYEQYF. Written as DNA, the CDR3 is TGTGCCAGCAGCCAAGGTAATTTAGCGGGAGACTACGAGCAGTACTTC. The chain combines TRBV14 with TRBJ2-7; the match to TRBD2 covers 9 bases. Losses at the gene ends were 1 base for V and 3 bases for J; bases not matched to a gene: 7. The germline V gene encodes CDR1 SGHDN and CDR2 FVKESK. This CDR3 region has 16 residues. The entire variable domain, with the rest obtained from reference TRBV14 and TRBJ2-7, is as follows: EAGVTQFPSHSVIEKGQTVTLRCDPISGHDNLYWYRRVMGKEIKFLLHFVKESKQDESGMPNNRFLAERTGGTYSTLKVQPAELEDSGVYFCASSQGNLAGDYEQYFGPGTRLTVT.

This chain uses TRBV27 with TRBJ1-5; TRBD1 might be the D (6 bases). Trimming removed 8 bases from V and 4 bases from J, with 15 bases in between. In germline, CDR1 is MNHEY, CDR2 SMNVEV (reference sequence). The CDR3 is 14 residues long. The CDR3 DNA reads as TGTGCCAGCGCTCCCGGGGGGGCAAATCAGCCCCAGCATTTT. It codes for CASAPGGANQPQHF.

The rearrangement uses TRBV3-1 (or the pseudogene TRBV3-2) and TRBJ2-2, with TRBD1 identical over 12 bases. V lost 0 bases, J lost 8 bases, and 4 bases stayed unmatched. The germline gives CDR1 LGHDT, CDR2 YNNKEL (reference sequence). The CDR3 consists of 16 residues. CDR3 sequence: CASSQDPGQGAGELFF. The CDR3 DNA reads TGTGCCAGCAGCCAAGACCCGGGACAGGGGGCTGGGGAGCTGTTTTTT.

In its sample, this clone was seen a few times. The chain employs TRBV11-2 and TRBJ1-1, with D possibly TRBD1 on 6 matching bases. This CDR3 contains 17 residues. Per the germline V gene, CDR1 is SGHAT and CDR2 is FQNNGV. V lost 1 base, J lost 0 bases, and 15 bases lay in between. Here the CDR3 DNA reads TGTGCCAGCAGCTTAGCTAGCCTCGGGACACTGAACACTGAAGCTTTCTTT. Protein: CASSLASLGTLNTEAFF.

The rearrangement uses TRBV5-4 and TRBJ2-7, with D maybe TRBD2 (7 bases). Deletions cut 6 bases from V and 3 bases from J, with 16 bases between. The CDR3 has 14 amino acids. Germline CDR1 and CDR2: SGHNT and YYREEE (reference sequence). CDR3 region: CASKSGGDIYEQYF. CDR3 in DNA: TGTGCCAGCAAATCGGGGGGCGATATCTACGAGCAGTACTTC.

The V and J genes are TRBV6-5 and TRBJ2-1, with D uncertain. Trimming shortened V by 6 bases and J by 0 bases, and 12 bases separated the two germline ends. From germline, CDR1 is MNHEY and CDR2 SVGAGI. CDR3 length: 15 amino acids. In DNA form, the CDR3 reads TGTGCCAGCAGGGCATTAACCAGCTCCTACAATGAGCAGTTCTTC. This gives the protein CASRALTSSYNEQFF.

CDR3 protein: CASSIRGASRNEQFF. The DNA for the CDR3 is TGTGCCAGTAGTATCCGGGGGGCGAGTAGAAATGAGCAGTTCTTC. The V and J genes are TRBV19 and TRBJ2-1; TRBD2 is a possible D gene (7 bases). From germline, CDR1 is LNHDA and CDR2 SQIVND (reference sequence). The ends were cut back, 3 bases at V and 7 bases at J, with 16 bases in the middle. The CDR3 covers 15 residues.